A single sample gave rise to the 19 T cell receptor beta chains below, sequenced in a study of T cells in Graves' hyperthyroidism and ophthalmopathy. What was amplified from RNA transcripts were TCR beta CDR3 regions. HTBI primers drove first-round RT-PCR of the TCR CDR3. TCRdb ran MiXCR on the multiplex PCR reads and lists one entry per CDR3 protein. The table includes 200,000 to 250,000 distinct CDR3 sequences, approximately 24% detected once. The sequenced material came from blood. These receptors were obtained from a woman in her thirties or forties with Graves' ophthalmopathy.

This clonotype was seen ten or more times. The chain combines TRBV28 with TRBJ2-5, with D possibly TRBD2 on 6 matching bases. CDR3 length equals 14 residues. Trimming pared 8 bases from V and 4 bases from J, leaving 17 bases between. Germline V gene sequence: CDR1 MDHEN, CDR2 SYDVKM. The CDR3 DNA reads as TGTGCCAGCGGACTAACGGGATACGGAGAGACCCAGTACTTC. Protein: CASGLTGYGETQYF.

This clonotype was counted at least ten times. The chain carries TRBV27 and TRBJ2-4; 7 bases agree with TRBD2. The CDR3 contains 14 residues. V was clipped by 6 bases and J by 6 bases; unmatched bases: 8. Per the germline V gene, CDR1 is MNHEY and CDR2 is SMNVEV (reference sequence). The CDR3, as DNA: TGTGCCAGCAGCACCCGGGACTACGCAAACATTCAGTACTTC. Its translation: CASSTRDYANIQYF.

This chain joins TRBV14 and TRBJ2-7; 7 bases are a match to TRBD2. CDR3 length equals 20 residues. Germline V gene sequence: CDR1 SGHDN, CDR2 FVKESK. Trimming cost V 4 bases and J 2 bases; bases outside gene matches: 23. The CDR3 loop is CASSPLQGAASGGVAYEQYF. In DNA form, the CDR3 reads TGTGCCAGCAGCCCGCTACAAGGTGCAGCTAGCGGAGGCGTTGCCTACGAGCAGTACTTC. Full variable domain (outside the CDR3, taken from reference TRBV14 and TRBJ2-7): EAGVTQFPSHSVIEKGQTVTLRCDPISGHDNLYWYRRVMGKEIKFLLHFVKESKQDESGMPNNRFLAERTGGTYSTLKVQPAELEDSGVYFCASSPLQGAASGGVAYEQYFGPGTRLTVT.

This clonotype turned up a few times. The chain employs TRBV19 and TRBJ1-2, with a possible D match to TRBD1 (6 bases). V shed 7 bases and J shed 9 bases, with 15 bases lying between them. In germline, CDR1 is LNHDA, CDR2 SQIVND (reference sequence). The CDR3 covers 12 residues. The CDR3 sequence: CASTQDRACYTF. The CDR3 DNA sequence: TGTGCCAGTACCCAGGACAGAGCTTGCTACACCTTC.

This clonotype was observed many times. The rearrangement uses TRBV30 and TRBJ1-5; 8 bases line up with TRBD1. Germline V gives CDR1 GTSNPN, CDR2 SVGIG (reference sequence). The CDR3 extends over 15 amino acids. V dropped 3 bases and J dropped 7; count of bases not matched to a gene: 11. The CDR3 DNA reads TGTGCCTGGAGCGTTGGTGGACAGGGCCACCAGCCCCAGCATTTT. Amino acid sequence: CAWSVGGQGHQPQHF.

V usage is TRBV6-5 and J usage is TRBJ1-1; perhaps TRBD1 as D (5 bases). Looked up from germline, CDR1 is MNHEY and CDR2 is SVGAGI. Trimming pared 2 bases from V and 5 bases from J, leaving 15 bases between. This CDR3 is 15 amino acids long. Written as DNA, the CDR3 is TGTGCCAGCAGTTACCTTCAGGGTGTTAGGACTGAAGCTTTCTTT. Its translation: CASSYLQGVRTEAFF.

This clonotype has ten or more counts. The V gene is TRBV3-1, the J gene TRBJ2-5; possible D gene TRBD1, 7 bases. The CDR3 sequence is 15 residues long. V lost 0 bases, J lost 4 bases, and 12 bases lay in between. The germline gives CDR1 LGHDT, CDR2 YNNKEL (reference sequence). The CDR3 DNA reads as TGTGCCAGCAGCCAAGATGCAGGGGGAGGAGAGACCCAGTACTTC. This codes for CASSQDAGGGETQYF.

The sample holds many counts of this clonotype. The chain combines TRBV5-1 with TRBJ2-7, with D perhaps TRBD2 (7 bases). The CDR3 runs 14 residues. Trimming pared 3 bases from V and 5 bases from J, leaving 15 bases between. The germline CDR1 and CDR2 sequences are SGHRS and YFSETQ. The CDR3: CASSSQGGRNEQYF. The CDR3 nucleotides read TGCGCCAGCAGCTCACAGGGAGGGCGTAACGAGCAGTACTTC.

This clonotype was observed at least ten times. The chain employs TRBV5-5 and TRBJ1-2; maybe TRBD1 (5 bases). Germline CDR1 is SGHKS and CDR2 is YYEKEE (reference sequence). The CDR3 runs 15 residues. The V end lost 4 bases, the J end lost 0 bases, and 13 bases lay between the germline ends. The CDR3 loop is CASSRTGDANYGYTF. The CDR3 coding sequence is TGTGCCAGCAGCAGAACAGGAGACGCTAACTATGGCTACACCTTC.

The J gene is TRBJ1-5, the V gene TRBV30, with D tentatively TRBD1 (6 bases). The germline V and J ends were trimmed by 3 bases and 5 bases, with 11 bases remaining between them. Germline CDR1 reads GTSNPN; CDR2 reads SVGIG (reference sequence). The CDR3 has 13 amino acids. The chain's CDR3 is CAWRGGLDQPQHF. As DNA, the CDR3 is TGTGCCTGGAGGGGGGGCCTTGATCAGCCCCAGCATTTT.

This clonotype was counted many times. The rearrangement joins TRBV12-3 or TRBV12-4 to TRBJ2-7; D is unresolved. V was clipped by 3 bases and J by 7 bases, with 10 bases between them. The CDR3 runs to 12 residues. The CDR3 nucleotides read TGTGCCAGCAGTTTCGGCGGTAGGGAGCAGTACTTC. As protein: CASSFGGREQYF.

V gene TRBV5-1 combines with J gene TRBJ1-1; 7 bases fit TRBD1. The CDR3 is 14 amino acids. Germline V gene sequence: CDR1 SGHRS, CDR2 YFSETQ. The V gene end was trimmed by 5 bases and the J gene end by 4 bases; junction bases not matched to a gene: 8. Here the CDR3 DNA reads TGCGCCAGCAGACCCAATACAGGGGCCACTGAAGCTTTCTTT. Translating it yields CASRPNTGATEAFF.

This clonotype was found many times. The chain links TRBV28 to TRBJ2-6; a weak D match, TRBD1 (6 bases). Trimming left V 5 bases short and J 0 bases short, with 20 bases between. This CDR3 contains 19 residues. Germline-derived CDR1 and CDR2 are MDHEN and SYDVKM. The CDR3 reads CASSPQTGSTYSGANVLTF. The CDR3 nucleotides read TGTGCCAGCAGTCCCCAGACAGGCTCAACCTACTCTGGGGCCAACGTCCTGACTTTC.

This clonotype was recorded at least ten times. This chain links TRBV28 with TRBJ1-1, with D tentatively TRBD1 (6 bases). Germline loops: CDR1 MDHEN, CDR2 SYDVKM. The CDR3 runs to 13 residues. The V gene lost 7 bases and the J gene lost 11 bases, with 20 bases spanning the gap. This CDR3 reads CASISRGTWVAFF. The CDR3 coding sequence is TGTGCCAGCATCTCCAGGGGAACGTGGGTGGCTTTCTTT. The full variable domain, with the rest looked up from reference TRBV28 and TRBJ1-1, is DVKVTQSSRYLVKRTGEKVFLECVQDMDHENMFWYRQDPGLGLRLIYFSYDVKMKEKGDIPEGYSVSREKKERFSLILESASTNQTSMYLCASISRGTWVAFFGQGTRLTVV.

The chain joins TRBV29-1 to TRBJ1-3; D not certain. The CDR3 is made up of 14 amino acids. Germline CDR1 is SQVTM and CDR2 is ANQGSEA. V lost 2 bases and J lost 0, with 8 bases in between. CDR3 bases: TGCAGCGTTGAATCCACAAACTCTGGAAACACCATATATTTT. Its translation is CSVESTNSGNTIYF.

In this sample, this clonotype turned up once. This chain links TRBV12-3 or TRBV12-4 with TRBJ1-1; the D gene is possibly TRBD1 (6 bases). Trimming left V 5 bases short and J 0 bases short, with 16 bases between. The CDR3 has 16 amino acids. As DNA, the CDR3 is TGTGCCAGCAGTCCCGTGACAGGAAACATGAACACTGAAGCTTTCTTT. Translating gives CASSPVTGNMNTEAFF.

The chain couples TRBV5-1 to TRBJ2-7; TRBD2 is a possible D gene (5 bases). The CDR3 runs to 14 residues. Germline-derived CDR1 and CDR2 are SGHRS and YFSETQ. Trimming stripped 5 bases from V and 3 bases from J, with 15 bases between. Here the CDR3 DNA reads TGCGCCAGCAGGGGAGAGGCGGACGGCTACGAGCAGTACTTC. This translates into CASRGEADGYEQYF.

This clonotype was seen many times. This sequence joins TRBV7-9 and TRBJ1-2; 11 nucleotides line up with TRBD1. V trimming: 6 bases; J trimming: 7 bases; junction bases outside the gene matches: 10. The CDR3 is 15 residues long. In germline, CDR1 is SEHNR, CDR2 FQNEAQ (reference sequence). The CDR3 protein is CASRIPGTGGSGYTF. The CDR3 DNA reads as TGTGCCAGCAGAATACCCGGGACAGGGGGGAGTGGCTACACCTTC.

In this sample, this clonotype turned up many times. The gene calls are TRBV5-1 and TRBJ2-2; no definite D call. Looked up from germline, CDR1 is SGHRS and CDR2 is YFSETQ. CDR3 length: 12 amino acids. V dropped 2 bases and J dropped 2 bases, with 1 base sitting between them. In DNA form, the CDR3 reads TGCGCCAGCAGCTTTAACACCGGGGAGCTGTTTTTT. Amino acid sequence: CASSFNTGELFF.